The 21 T cell receptor beta chains listed next were all sequenced from one sample in a study of CD8 T cells in Susac syndrome. After extraction with the RNeasy kit, roughly 0.45 to 1 ug of the RNA was reverse transcribed using random hexamers. TCRdb ran MiXCR on the immunoSEQ multiplex PCR reads and lists one entry per CDR3 protein. Of about 210,000 distinct CDR3 sequences detected, less than 95% appear once; the ten largest clones hold 0.15% to 0.2%. The sequenced material came from CD4+ T cells from PBMCs. All receptors come from a human donor with Susac syndrome.

This chain connects TRBV20-1 to TRBJ1-5, with a possible D match to TRBD1 (6 bases). V lost 0 bases, J lost 0 bases, and 12 bases lay in between. CDR3 length: 16 residues. The germline gives CDR1 DFQATT, CDR2 SNEGSKA (reference sequence). The CDR3 loop reads CSARDPTGFSNQPQHF. The CDR3 DNA reads TGCAGTGCTAGAGATCCGACAGGTTTTAGCAATCAGCCCCAGCATTTT.

The chain is built from TRBV6-7 and TRBJ1-2, with unresolved D. TRBV6-7 has ORF status, its function being uncertain. V shed 6 bases and J shed 4 bases, with 12 bases lying between them. This CDR3 is 13 amino acids long. DNA of the CDR3: TGTGCCAGCAGGCCGGGTAGGACCTATGGCTACACCTTC. This encodes CASRPGRTYGYTF.

V usage is TRBV4-2 and J usage is TRBJ2-3; D gene uncertain. The CDR3 contains 12 residues. V was trimmed by 2 bases and J by 2 bases, leaving 2 bases between them. CDR1 and CDR2 from the germline V gene are LGHNA and YNFKEQ. The CDR3, as DNA: TGTGCCAGCAGCCAAACCACAGATACGCAGTATTTT. This translates into CASSQTTDTQYF.

The gene calls are TRBV11-1 and TRBJ2-3; 8 bases map to TRBD2. Trimming at V came to 3 bases and at J to 5 bases, leaving 4 bases not matched to a gene. This CDR3 is 14 amino acids long. Germline values: CDR1 SGHAT, CDR2 FQDESV (reference sequence). Here the CDR3 DNA reads TGTGCCAGCAGCTTTGGACTAGCTGAAGATACGCAGTATTTT. Translating it yields CASSFGLAEDTQYF.

This chain joins TRBV6-6 and TRBJ1-2; 9 bases fit TRBD1. V was clipped by 5 bases and J by 5 bases; unmatched bases: 9. The germline gives CDR1 MNHNY, CDR2 SVGAGI (reference sequence). This CDR3 is 15 amino acids long. The CDR3 DNA reads TGTGCCAGCAGTCCTCCGACAGGGGGAGAATATGGCTACACCTTC. Protein: CASSPPTGGEYGYTF.

This sequence joins TRBV4-2 and TRBJ2-7; no definite D call. The CDR3 totals 16 residues. Germline V gene sequence: CDR1 LGHNA, CDR2 YNFKEQ. Trimming removed 0 bases at V and 0 bases at J, with 12 bases between. The CDR3 loop reads CASSQDLTASSYEQYF. The CDR3 region has the DNA TGTGCCAGCAGCCAAGATTTAACAGCGAGCTCCTACGAGCAGTACTTC.

The chain has TRBV29-1 and TRBJ1-2; 10 bases are shared with TRBD1. This CDR3 spans 16 amino acids. The germline gives CDR1 SQVTM, CDR2 ANQGSEA. V shed 3 bases, J shed 1 base, and the junction held 8 bases outside the gene matches. The CDR3 reads CSVDTWTGGSNYGYTF. CDR3 DNA: TGCAGCGTTGATACGTGGACAGGGGGGAGTAACTATGGCTACACCTTC.

The rearrangement joins TRBV30 to TRBJ2-2, with D perhaps TRBD1 (6 bases). From germline, CDR1 is GTSNPN and CDR2 SVGIG (reference sequence). The CDR3 loop spans 14 amino acids. The V gene lost 5 bases and the J gene lost 5 bases, with 15 bases spanning the gap. The CDR3 protein is CAWGTGMSTGELFF. As DNA, the CDR3 is TGTGCCTGGGGAACAGGGATGAGTACCGGGGAGCTGTTTTTT.

The J gene is TRBJ1-1, the V gene TRBV20-1; possibly TRBD1 for D (5 bases). V was cut by 8 bases and J by 6 bases, with 25 bases left in between. Per the germline V gene, CDR1 is DFQATT and CDR2 is SNEGSKA (reference sequence). The CDR3 runs to 15 residues. The CDR3 coding sequence is TGCAGTACTATAATCTCTTCAAGGGGAATGGCTGAAGCTTTCTTT. As protein: CSTIISSRGMAEAFF.

The chain joins TRBV18 to TRBJ2-7; a weak D match, TRBD2 (5 bases). V gave up 3 bases and J gave up 2 bases, with 8 bases separating them. This CDR3 contains 13 residues. Germline V gene data show CDR1 as KGHSH and CDR2 as LQKENI. The CDR3 reads CASSPGVPYEQYF. In DNA form, the CDR3 reads TGTGCCAGCTCACCCGGGGTCCCCTACGAGCAGTACTTC.

The chain couples TRBV29-1 to TRBJ1-1, with 7 nucleotides matching TRBD1. The junction had 4 bases not matched to a gene; V was cut back by 5 bases and J by 4 bases. The CDR3 consists of 12 residues. The germline gives CDR1 SQVTM, CDR2 ANQGSEA. The CDR3 DNA sequence: TGCAGCGTTCACAGGGGAGGCACTGAAGCTTTCTTT. This gives the protein CSVHRGGTEAFF.

The genes are TRBV5-4 and TRBJ1-1, with D maybe TRBD1 (5 bases). Germline lookup yields CDR1 SGHNT and CDR2 YYREEE (reference sequence). V was trimmed by 4 bases and J by 0 bases, leaving 13 bases between them. CDR3 length: 15 amino acids. In DNA form, the CDR3 reads TGTGCCAGCAGCCCTACCGGGACCCTGAACACTGAAGCTTTCTTT. Translation gives CASSPTGTLNTEAFF.

The chain has TRBV15 and TRBJ1-5; D remains ambiguous. The germline V and J ends were trimmed by 0 bases and 11 bases, with 8 bases remaining between them. This CDR3 region has 12 residues. Germline V gene lookup returns CDR1 LNHNV and CDR2 YYDKDF (reference sequence). This chain's CDR3 is CATSRDRVTQHF. The DNA for the CDR3 is TGTGCCACCAGCAGAGATCGGGTCACCCAGCATTTT. The full variable domain, rest sourced from reference TRBV15 and TRBJ1-5, is DAMVIQNPRYQVTQFGKPVTLSCSQTLNHNVMYWYQQKSSQAPKLLFHYYDKDFNNEADTPDNFQSRRPNTSFCFLDIRSPGLGDTAMYLCATSRDRVTQHFGDGTRLSIL.

In this sample, this clonotype turned up once. The DNA for the CDR3 is TGTGCCAGCAGTTACTCGATCCCGGCCTCTAATCAGCCCCAGCATTTT. Protein sequence: CASSYSIPASNQPQHF. This chain joins TRBV6-6 and TRBJ1-5; D unclear. The CDR3 loop spans 16 amino acids. V dropped 0 bases and J dropped 4 bases, with 13 bases sitting between them. CDR1 MNHNY and CDR2 SVGAGI come from the germline V gene (reference sequence).

This chain links TRBV20-1 with TRBJ2-5; D might be TRBD2 (7 bases). Germline loops: CDR1 DFQATT, CDR2 SNEGSKA (reference sequence). Trimming removed 5 bases from V and 5 bases from J, with 18 bases in between. The CDR3 spans 14 residues. This CDR3 reads CSADGGGRGETQYF. The CDR3 DNA follows: TGCAGTGCTGATGGGGGGGGCAGGGGCGAGACCCAGTACTTC.

In DNA form, the CDR3 reads TGTGCCAGCAGCTTACCCGGGACAGGGCTCGGGGAGCAGTACTTC. It encodes CASSLPGTGLGEQYF. The chain employs TRBV7-6 and TRBJ2-7; 9 bases align to TRBD1. Germline CDR1 reads SGHVS; CDR2 reads FNYEAQ. Losses at the gene ends were 2 bases for V and 7 bases for J; bases not matched to a gene: 9. This CDR3 has 15 residues.

CDR3 sequence reads: CSASPETIEKLFF. CDR3 nucleotides: TGCAGTGCTAGCCCAGAGACAATTGAAAAACTGTTTTTT. J is TRBJ1-4 and V is TRBV20-1; D unclear. Germline V lookup: CDR1 DFQATT, CDR2 SNEGSKA (reference sequence). There are 13 residues in the CDR3. V was clipped by 3 bases and J by 7 bases, with 12 bases between them.

V and J are TRBV7-9 and TRBJ1-1, with unresolved D. V was clipped by 5 bases and J by 4 bases, with 11 bases between them. CDR1 and CDR2 (germline): SEHNR, FQNEAQ (reference sequence). The CDR3 covers 13 residues. The CDR3 protein is CASSITGGTEAFF. CDR3 coding DNA: TGTGCCAGCAGCATAACGGGTGGCACTGAAGCTTTCTTT. The full variable domain, rest sourced from reference TRBV7-9 and TRBJ1-1, is DTGVSQNPRHKITKRGQNVTFRCDPISEHNRLYWYRQTLGQGPEFLTYFQNEAQLEKSRLLSDRFSAERPKGSFSTLEIQRTEQGDSAMYLCASSITGGTEAFFGQGTRLTVV.

The chain recombines TRBV5-8 with TRBJ2-5, with D perhaps matching TRBD1 (5 bases). V was trimmed by 3 bases and J by 4 bases, leaving 16 bases between them. Germline assignment: CDR1 SGHTS and CDR2 YDEGEE. The CDR3 sequence is 15 residues long. CDR3 sequence reads: CASSSAIRQIETQYF. The CDR3 nucleotides are TGTGCCAGCAGCTCCGCCATCCGACAGATAGAGACCCAGTACTTC.

The genes are TRBV20-1 and TRBJ2-3, with no clear D. Germline V CDR1 and CDR2: DFQATT, SNEGSKA (reference sequence). This CDR3 region has 12 residues. The germline V and J ends were trimmed by 1 base and 14 bases, with 16 bases remaining between them. In DNA, the CDR3 is TGCAGTGCTAGAGTTAGGGTCGGCGCTTTGTATTTT. Its protein is CSARVRVGALYF.

J is TRBJ1-1 and V is TRBV4-3; no clear D gene. Deletions cut 0 bases from V and 0 bases from J, with 8 bases between. The CDR3 contains 15 residues. Germline V gene data show CDR1 as LGHNA and CDR2 as YSLEER. CDR3 in amino acids: CASSQEGSVNTEAFF. The CDR3 nucleotides are TGCGCCAGCAGCCAAGAAGGCAGCGTGAACACTGAAGCTTTCTTT.